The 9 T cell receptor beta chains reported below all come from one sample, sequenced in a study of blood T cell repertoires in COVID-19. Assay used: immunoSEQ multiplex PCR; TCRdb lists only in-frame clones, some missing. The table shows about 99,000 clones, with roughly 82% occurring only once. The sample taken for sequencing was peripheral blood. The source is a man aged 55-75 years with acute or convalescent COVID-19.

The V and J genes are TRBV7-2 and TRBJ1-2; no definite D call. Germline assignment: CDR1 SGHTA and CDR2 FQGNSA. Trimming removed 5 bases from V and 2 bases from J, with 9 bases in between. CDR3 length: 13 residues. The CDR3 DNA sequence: TGTGCCAGCAGCCCAGACGGGAACTATGGCTACACCTTC. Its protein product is CASSPDGNYGYTF.

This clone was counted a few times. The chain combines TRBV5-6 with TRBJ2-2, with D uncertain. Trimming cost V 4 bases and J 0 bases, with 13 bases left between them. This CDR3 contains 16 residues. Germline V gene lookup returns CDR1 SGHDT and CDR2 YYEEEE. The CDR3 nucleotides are TGTGCCAGCAGCCCCGACTCGTCTACGAACACCGGGGAGCTGTTTTTT. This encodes CASSPDSSTNTGELFF.

The CDR3 DNA is TGTGCTAGTGGTCTGGACCCGGGAGAGACCCAGTACTTC. Encoded protein: CASGLDPGETQYF. V gene TRBV12-5 combines with J gene TRBJ2-5; D uncertain. Germline CDR1 is LGHNT and CDR2 is FRNRAP. The ends were cut back, 5 bases at V and 4 bases at J, with 11 bases in the middle. There are 13 residues in the CDR3.

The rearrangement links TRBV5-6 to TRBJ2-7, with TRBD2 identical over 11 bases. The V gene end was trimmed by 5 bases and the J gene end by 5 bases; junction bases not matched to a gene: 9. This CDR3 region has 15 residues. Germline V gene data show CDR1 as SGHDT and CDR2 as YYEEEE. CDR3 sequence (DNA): TGTGCCAGCAGAAGGGGACTAGCGGTTGGGAACGAGCAGTACTTC. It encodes CASRRGLAVGNEQYF.

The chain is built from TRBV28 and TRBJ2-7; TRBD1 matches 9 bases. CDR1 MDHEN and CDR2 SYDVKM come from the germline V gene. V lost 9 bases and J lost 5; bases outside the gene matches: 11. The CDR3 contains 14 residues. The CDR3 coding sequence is TGTGCCAGTAATACCGGGACAGGGAGACACGAGCAGTACTTC. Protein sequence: CASNTGTGRHEQYF.

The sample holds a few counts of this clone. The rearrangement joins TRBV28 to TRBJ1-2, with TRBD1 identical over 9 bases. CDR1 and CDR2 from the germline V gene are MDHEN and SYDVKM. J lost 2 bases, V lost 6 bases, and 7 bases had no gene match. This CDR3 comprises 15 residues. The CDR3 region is CASSIDRGENYGYTF. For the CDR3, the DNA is TGTGCCAGCAGCATAGACAGGGGGGAAAACTATGGCTACACCTTC.

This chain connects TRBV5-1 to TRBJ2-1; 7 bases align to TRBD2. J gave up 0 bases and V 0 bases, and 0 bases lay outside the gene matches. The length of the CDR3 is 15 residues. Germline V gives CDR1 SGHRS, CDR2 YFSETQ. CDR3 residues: CASSLGGSSYNEQFF. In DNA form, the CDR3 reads TGCGCCAGCAGCTTGGGCGGGAGCTCCTACAATGAGCAGTTCTTC.

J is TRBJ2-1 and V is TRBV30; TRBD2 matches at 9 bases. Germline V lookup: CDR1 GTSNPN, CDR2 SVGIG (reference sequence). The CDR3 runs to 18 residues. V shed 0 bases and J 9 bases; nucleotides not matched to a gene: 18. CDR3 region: CAWSVTKPEAGGYIEQFF. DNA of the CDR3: TGTGCCTGGAGTGTTACCAAACCCGAAGCGGGAGGTTATATTGAGCAGTTCTTC.

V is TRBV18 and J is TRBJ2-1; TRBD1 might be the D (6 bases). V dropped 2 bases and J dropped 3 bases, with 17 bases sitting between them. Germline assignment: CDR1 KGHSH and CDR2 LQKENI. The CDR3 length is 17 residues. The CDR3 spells CASSPSDRLENYNEQFF. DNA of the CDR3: TGTGCCAGCTCACCAAGCGACAGGCTCGAAAACTACAATGAGCAGTTCTTC.